One T cell receptor (beta chain) is described in this entry. This entry comes from a study of shared clonotypes between healthy human individuals. In the study overall: For every donor, three CD4 naive, three CD4 memory, two CD8 naive and one CD8 memory plates were used.

CD45RO-negative, CCR7-selected cells formed the naive CD8 fraction, which excluded terminally differentiated effector memory CD45RA+ cells. Germline CDR1 MNHEY, CDR2 SMNVEV (reference sequence). The V end lost 4 bases, the J end lost 3 bases, and 16 bases lay between the germline ends. This CDR3 spans 15 amino acids. Clones were sequenced by immunoSEQ multiplex PCR, and TCRdb holds only the in-frame ones, with some missing. The data hold 1.5 million to 2.5 million clones, with less than 95% observed a single time. The V gene is TRBV27, the J gene TRBJ2-7; TRBD2 is a possible D gene (5 bases). The clonotype comes from a man between 18 and 35 years old in good health. Sequencing was carried out using naive CD8+ T cells sorted from blood. The chain's CDR3 is CASSSSSTLVYEQYF. The CDR3 DNA reads TGTGCCAGCAGTTCATCTAGCACCCTAGTCTACGAGCAGTACTTC.